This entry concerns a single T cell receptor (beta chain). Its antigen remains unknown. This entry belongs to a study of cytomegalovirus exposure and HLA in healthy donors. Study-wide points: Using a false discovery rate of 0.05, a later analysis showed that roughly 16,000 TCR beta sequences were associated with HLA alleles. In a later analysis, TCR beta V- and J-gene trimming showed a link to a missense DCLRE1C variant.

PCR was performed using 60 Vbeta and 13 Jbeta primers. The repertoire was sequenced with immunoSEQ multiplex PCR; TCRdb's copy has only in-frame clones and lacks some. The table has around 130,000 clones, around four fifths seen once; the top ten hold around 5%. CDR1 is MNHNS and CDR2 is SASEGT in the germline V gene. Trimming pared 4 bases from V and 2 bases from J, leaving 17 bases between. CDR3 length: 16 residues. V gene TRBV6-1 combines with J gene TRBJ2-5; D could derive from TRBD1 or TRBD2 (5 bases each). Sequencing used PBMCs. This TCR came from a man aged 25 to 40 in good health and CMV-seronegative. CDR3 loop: CASSGADTAIQETQYF. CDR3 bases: TGTGCCAGCAGTGGAGCGGACACGGCTATTCAAGAGACCCAGTACTTC.